This TCR beta chain was profiled in a study of cytomegalovirus exposure and HLA in healthy donors. CDR3 size: 15 residues. Germline CDR1 reads SEHNR; CDR2 reads FQNEAQ (reference sequence). J was trimmed by 6 bases and V by 1 base; bases with no gene match: 6. To note about this clone: No antigen is known for it.

The PCR made use of 60 Vbeta and 13 Jbeta primers. Sequencing was performed with immunoSEQ multiplex PCR; in TCRdb, only in-frame clones are kept and a portion is missing. The specimen's table records 150,000 or so clones. Regarding the study as a whole: In vitro, a few CMV-associated chains proved specific for CMV antigens. A later analysis showed TCR association rates differing by HLA locus, peaking at DRB1 and lowest at HLA-C. An analysis done earlier found most TCR beta V segments productive about 87% or about 30% of the time.

The sample consisted of PBMCs. The gene calls are TRBV7-9 and TRBJ2-7; TRBD2 matches 10 bases. The TCR was taken from a woman in her sixties or seventies in good health and CMV-seronegative. The CDR3 region has the DNA TGTGCCAGCAGCTTAGGGCTAGCGGGAGCGGTCGAGCAGTACTTC. It is translated as CASSLGLAGAVEQYF.